The entry below describes one T cell receptor beta chain. The protocol was immunoSEQ multiplex PCR, while the TCRdb copy is restricted to in-frame clones and leaves out a portion. The sample includes about 95,000 clones, around 87% of them seen just once. The data originate from a study of blood T cell repertoires in COVID-19. Study-wide background: The study drew acute and convalescent COVID-19 samples from the United States, Italy and Spain.

This CDR3 comprises 14 residues. CDR1 is SGHTA, CDR2 FQGNSA, per germline. V was trimmed by 10 bases and J by 4 bases, leaving 16 bases between them. The chain combines TRBV7-2 with TRBJ2-2, with D perhaps matching TRBD1 (5 bases). The TCR originated in a human donor in a cohort sampled during active COVID-19. Specimen: peripheral blood. The CDR3 spells CATRGRAPTGELFF. CDR3 nucleotides: TGTGCCACAAGGGGCAGGGCGCCCACCGGGGAGCTGTTTTTT.